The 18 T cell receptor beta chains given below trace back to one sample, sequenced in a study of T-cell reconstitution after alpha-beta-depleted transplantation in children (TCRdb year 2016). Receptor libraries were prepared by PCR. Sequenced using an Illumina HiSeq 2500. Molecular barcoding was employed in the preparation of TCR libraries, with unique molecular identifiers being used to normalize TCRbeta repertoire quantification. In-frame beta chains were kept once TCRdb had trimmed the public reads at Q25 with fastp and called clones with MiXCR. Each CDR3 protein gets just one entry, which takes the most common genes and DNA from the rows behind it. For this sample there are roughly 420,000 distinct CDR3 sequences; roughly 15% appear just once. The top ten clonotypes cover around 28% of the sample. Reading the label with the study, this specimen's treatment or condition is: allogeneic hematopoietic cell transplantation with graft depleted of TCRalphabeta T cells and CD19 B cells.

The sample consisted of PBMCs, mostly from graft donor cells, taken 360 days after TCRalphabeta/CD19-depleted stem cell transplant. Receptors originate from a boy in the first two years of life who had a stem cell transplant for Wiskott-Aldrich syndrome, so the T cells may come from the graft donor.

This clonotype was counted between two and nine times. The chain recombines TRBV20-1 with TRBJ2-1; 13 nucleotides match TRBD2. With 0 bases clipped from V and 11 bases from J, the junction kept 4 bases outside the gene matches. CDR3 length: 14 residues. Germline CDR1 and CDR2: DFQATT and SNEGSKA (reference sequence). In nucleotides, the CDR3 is TGCAGTGCTAGAGATCCCGGGACTAGCGGGAAGCAGTTCTTC. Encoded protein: CSARDPGTSGKQFF.

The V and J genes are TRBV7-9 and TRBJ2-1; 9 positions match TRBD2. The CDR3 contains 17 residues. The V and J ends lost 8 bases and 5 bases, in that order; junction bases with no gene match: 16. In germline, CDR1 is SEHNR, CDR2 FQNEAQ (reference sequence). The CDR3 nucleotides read TGTGCCAGCTCGGTGCACGAAGGCGCTAGCGGGGACAATGAGCAGTTCTTC. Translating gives CASSVHEGASGDNEQFF.

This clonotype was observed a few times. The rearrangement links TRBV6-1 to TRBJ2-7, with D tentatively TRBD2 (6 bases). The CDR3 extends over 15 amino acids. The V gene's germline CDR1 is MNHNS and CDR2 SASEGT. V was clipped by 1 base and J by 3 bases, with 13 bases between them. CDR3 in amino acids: CASSEGGVSLYEQYF. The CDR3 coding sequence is TGTGCCAGCAGTGAAGGCGGGGTCTCCCTCTACGAGCAGTACTTC.

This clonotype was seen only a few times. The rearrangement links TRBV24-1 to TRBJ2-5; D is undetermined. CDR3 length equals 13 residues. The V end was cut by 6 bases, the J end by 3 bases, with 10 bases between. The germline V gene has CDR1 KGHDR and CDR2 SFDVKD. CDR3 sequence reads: CATSPLGKETQYF. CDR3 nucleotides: TGTGCCACCAGTCCCCTCGGTAAAGAGACCCAGTACTTC.

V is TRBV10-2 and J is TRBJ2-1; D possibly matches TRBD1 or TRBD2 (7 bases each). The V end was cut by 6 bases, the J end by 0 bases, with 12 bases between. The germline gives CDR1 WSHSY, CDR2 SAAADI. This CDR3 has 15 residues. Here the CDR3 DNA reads TGCGCCAGCAGGGGAGGGGGCAGCTCCTACAATGAGCAGTTCTTC. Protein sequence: CASRGGGSSYNEQFF.

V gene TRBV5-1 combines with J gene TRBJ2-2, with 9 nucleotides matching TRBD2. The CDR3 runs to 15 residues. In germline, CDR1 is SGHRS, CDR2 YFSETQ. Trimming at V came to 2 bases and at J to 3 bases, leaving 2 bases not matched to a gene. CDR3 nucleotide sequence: TGCGCCAGCAGCTTTAGCGGGAGAGACACCGGGGAGCTGTTTTTT. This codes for CASSFSGRDTGELFF.

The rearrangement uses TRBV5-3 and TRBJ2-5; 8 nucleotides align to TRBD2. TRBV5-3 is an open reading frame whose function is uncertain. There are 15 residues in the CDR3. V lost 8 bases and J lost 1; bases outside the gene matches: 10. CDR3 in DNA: TGTGCCAGCAGCGTAGCGGGACTAAGCCAAGAGACCCAGTACTTC. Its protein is CASSVAGLSQETQYF.

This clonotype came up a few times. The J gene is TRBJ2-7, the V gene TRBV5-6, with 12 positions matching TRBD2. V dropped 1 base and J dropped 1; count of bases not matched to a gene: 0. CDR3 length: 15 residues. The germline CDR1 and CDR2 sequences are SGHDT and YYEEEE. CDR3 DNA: TGTGCCAGCAGCTTGACTAGCGGGGGGTCCTACGAGCAGTACTTC. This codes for CASSLTSGGSYEQYF.

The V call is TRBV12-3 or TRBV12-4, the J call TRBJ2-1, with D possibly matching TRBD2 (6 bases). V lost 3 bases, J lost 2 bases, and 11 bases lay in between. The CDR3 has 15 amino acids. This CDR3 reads CASSFQAGPYNEQFF. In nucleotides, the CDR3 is TGTGCCAGCAGTTTTCAAGCGGGCCCCTACAATGAGCAGTTCTTC.

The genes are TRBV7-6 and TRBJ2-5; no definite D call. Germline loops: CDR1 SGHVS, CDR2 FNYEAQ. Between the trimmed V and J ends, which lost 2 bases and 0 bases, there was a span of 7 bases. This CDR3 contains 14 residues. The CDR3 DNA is TGTGCCAGCAGCTTAACTGGGTACCAAGAGACCCAGTACTTC. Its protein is CASSLTGYQETQYF. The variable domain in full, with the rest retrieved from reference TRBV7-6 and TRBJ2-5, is GAGVSQSPRYKVTKRGQDVALRCDPISGHVSLYWYRQALGQGPEFLTYFNYEAQQDKSGLPNDRFSAERPEGSISTLTIQRTEQRDSAMYRCASSLTGYQETQYFGPGTRLLVL.

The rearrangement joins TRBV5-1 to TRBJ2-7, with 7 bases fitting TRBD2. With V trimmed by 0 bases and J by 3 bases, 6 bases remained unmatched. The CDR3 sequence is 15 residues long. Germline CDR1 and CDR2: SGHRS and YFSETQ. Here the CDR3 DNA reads TGCGCCAGCAGCTTGGGGGAGGGATCGATCTACGAGCAGTACTTC. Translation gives CASSLGEGSIYEQYF.

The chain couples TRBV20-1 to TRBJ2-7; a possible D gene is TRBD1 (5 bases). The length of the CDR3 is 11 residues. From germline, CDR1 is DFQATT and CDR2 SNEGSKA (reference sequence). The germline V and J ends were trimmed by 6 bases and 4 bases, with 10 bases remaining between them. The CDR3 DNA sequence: TGCAGTGCCCCCAGGGCGTACGAGCAGTACTTC. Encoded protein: CSAPRAYEQYF.

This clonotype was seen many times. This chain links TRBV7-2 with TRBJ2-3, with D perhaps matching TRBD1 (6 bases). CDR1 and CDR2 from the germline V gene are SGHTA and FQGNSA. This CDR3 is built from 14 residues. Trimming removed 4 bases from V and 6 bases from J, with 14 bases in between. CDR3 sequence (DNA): TGTGCCAGCAGCTCAAGACTGGGGGCCGATACGCAGTATTTT. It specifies CASSSRLGADTQYF.

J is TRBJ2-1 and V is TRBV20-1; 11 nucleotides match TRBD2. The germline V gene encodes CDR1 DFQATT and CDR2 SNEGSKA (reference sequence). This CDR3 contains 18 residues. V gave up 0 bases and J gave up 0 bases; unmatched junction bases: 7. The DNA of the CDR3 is TGCAGTGCTAGAGATCTGCTAGCGGGAGGTATCTCCTACAATGAGCAGTTCTTC. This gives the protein CSARDLLAGGISYNEQFF.

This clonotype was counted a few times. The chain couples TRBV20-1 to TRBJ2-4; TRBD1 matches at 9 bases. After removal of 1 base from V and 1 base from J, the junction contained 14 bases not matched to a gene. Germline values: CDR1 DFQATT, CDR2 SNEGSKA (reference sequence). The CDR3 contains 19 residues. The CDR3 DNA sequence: TGCAGTGCTAGAGCAACCGGGACAGGGAGGTTGGGGGCCAAAAACATTCAGTACTTC. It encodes CSARATGTGRLGAKNIQYF.

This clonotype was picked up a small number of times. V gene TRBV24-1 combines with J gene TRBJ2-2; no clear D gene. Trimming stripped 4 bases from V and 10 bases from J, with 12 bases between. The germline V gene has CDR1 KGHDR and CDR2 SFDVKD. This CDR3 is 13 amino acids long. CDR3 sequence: CATSDPAFPELFF. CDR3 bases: TGTGCCACCAGTGACCCCGCGTTCCCGGAGCTGTTTTTT.

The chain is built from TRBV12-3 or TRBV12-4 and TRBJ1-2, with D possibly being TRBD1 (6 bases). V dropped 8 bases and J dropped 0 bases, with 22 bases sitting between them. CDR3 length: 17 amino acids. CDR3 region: CASSSGTPKLANYGYTF. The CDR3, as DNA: TGTGCCAGCTCCTCCGGGACACCGAAGTTAGCTAACTATGGCTACACCTTC.

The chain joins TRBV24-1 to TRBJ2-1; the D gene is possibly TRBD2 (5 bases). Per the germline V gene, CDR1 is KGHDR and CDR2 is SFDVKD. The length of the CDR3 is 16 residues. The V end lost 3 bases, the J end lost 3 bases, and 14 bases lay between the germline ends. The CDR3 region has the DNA TGTGCCACCAGTGATCAACGGACCGGGGTCTACAATGAGCAGTTCTTC. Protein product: CATSDQRTGVYNEQFF.